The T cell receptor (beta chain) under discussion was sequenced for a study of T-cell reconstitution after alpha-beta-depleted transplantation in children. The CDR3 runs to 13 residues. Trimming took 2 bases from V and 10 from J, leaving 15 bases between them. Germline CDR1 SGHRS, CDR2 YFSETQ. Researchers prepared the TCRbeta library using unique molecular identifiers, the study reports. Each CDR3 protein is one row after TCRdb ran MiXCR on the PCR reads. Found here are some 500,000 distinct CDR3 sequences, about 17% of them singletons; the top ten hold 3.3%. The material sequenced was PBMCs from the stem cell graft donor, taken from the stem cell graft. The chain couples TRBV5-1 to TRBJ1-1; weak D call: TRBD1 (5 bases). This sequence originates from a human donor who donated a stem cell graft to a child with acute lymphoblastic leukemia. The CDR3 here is CASSLDEERGAFF. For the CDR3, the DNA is TGCGCCAGCAGCTTAGATGAGGAAAGGGGAGCTTTCTTT.